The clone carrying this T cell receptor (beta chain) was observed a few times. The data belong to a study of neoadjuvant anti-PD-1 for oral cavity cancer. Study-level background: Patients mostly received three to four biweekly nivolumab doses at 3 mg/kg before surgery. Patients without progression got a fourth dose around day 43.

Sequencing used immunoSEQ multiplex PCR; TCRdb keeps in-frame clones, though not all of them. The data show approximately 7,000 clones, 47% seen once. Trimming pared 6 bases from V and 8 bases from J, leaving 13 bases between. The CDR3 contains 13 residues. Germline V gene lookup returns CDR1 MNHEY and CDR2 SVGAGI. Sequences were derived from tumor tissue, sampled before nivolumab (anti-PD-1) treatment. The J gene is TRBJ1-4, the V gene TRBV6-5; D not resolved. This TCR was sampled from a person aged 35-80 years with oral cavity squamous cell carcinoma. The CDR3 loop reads CASRPIALEKLFF. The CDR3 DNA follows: TGTGCCAGCAGGCCAATCGCCCTCGAAAAACTGTTTTTT.